Detailed here is one TCR beta chain. The germline V and J ends were trimmed by 6 bases and 7 bases, with 10 bases remaining between them. CDR1 is LNHDA and CDR2 is SQIVND in the germline V gene (reference sequence). The CDR3 runs to 12 residues. This sample is part of a study of technical replicates of blood from several donors. This table comes from immunoSEQ multiplex PCR, and its TCRdb copy is limited to in-frame clones, with some not included. This table has roughly 74,000 clones, 91% appearing once. This receptor was taken from a human donor in good health. The sequenced sample was T cells isolated from PBMCs. The chain has TRBV19 and TRBJ2-4; TRBD1 might be the D (6 bases). This CDR3 reads CASSLRGNIQYF. CDR3 DNA: TGTGCCAGTAGCCTAAGGGGGAACATTCAGTACTTC.